This T cell receptor (beta chain) was profiled in a study of breast tumors, draining lymph nodes, adjacent tissues. Findings of the study overall: The lymph node origin of tumor T cells was framed as consistent with a hypothesis, not demonstrated. Tumor TCR diversity was below lymph nodes but above nontumor tissue. Findings are consistent with lymph node origin and intratumoral expansion of most tumor T cells. Luminal-like breast cancer showed significantly greater tumor-nontumor repertoire similarity than basal-like breast cancer did.

The CDR3 consists of 14 residues. The germline V gene encodes CDR1 SGHVS and CDR2 FNYEAQ. The V and J ends lost 4 bases and 4 bases respectively, with 13 bases between them. One entry per CDR3 protein, called by TCRdb with MiXCR from the multiplex PCR reads. The data hold 200,000 to 250,000 distinct CDR3 sequences, with less than 35% observed a single time. This clonotype showed up many times. Antigen unknown. Samples came from axillary lymph nodes draining the breast cancer. The chain couples TRBV7-6 to TRBJ2-5; tentative D call: TRBD2 (5 bases). The sequenced sample consisted of axillary lymph node tissue. This clonotype originated in a female donor with breast cancer. Some clones in this sample may be carry-over from other donors' samples. Written as DNA, the CDR3 is TGTGCCAGCAGCTCCTACGAGGGTCCAGAGACCCAGTACTTC. Translating gives CASSSYEGPETQYF. Filled out from reference TRBV7-6 and TRBJ2-5, the complete variable domain reads GAGVSQSPRYKVTKRGQDVALRCDPISGHVSLYWYRQALGQGPEFLTYFNYEAQQDKSGLPNDRFSAERPEGSISTLTIQRTEQRDSAMYRCASSSYEGPETQYFGPGTRLLVL.